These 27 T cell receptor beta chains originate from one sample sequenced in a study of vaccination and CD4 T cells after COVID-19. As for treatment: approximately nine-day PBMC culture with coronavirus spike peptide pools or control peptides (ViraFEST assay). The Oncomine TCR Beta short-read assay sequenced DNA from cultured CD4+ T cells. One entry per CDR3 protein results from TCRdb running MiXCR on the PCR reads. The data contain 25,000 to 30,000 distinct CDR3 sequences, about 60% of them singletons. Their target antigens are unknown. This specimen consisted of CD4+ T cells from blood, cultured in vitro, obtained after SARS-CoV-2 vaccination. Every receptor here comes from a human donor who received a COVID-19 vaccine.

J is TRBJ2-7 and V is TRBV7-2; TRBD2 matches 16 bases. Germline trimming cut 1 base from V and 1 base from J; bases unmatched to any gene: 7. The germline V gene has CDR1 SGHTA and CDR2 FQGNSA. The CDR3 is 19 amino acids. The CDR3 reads CASSLGRGLAGGKSYEQYF. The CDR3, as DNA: TGTGCCAGCAGCTTAGGCCGGGGACTAGCGGGGGGGAAATCCTACGAGCAGTACTTC. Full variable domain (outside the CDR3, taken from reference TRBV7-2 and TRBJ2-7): GAGVSQSPSNKVTEKGKDVELRCDPISGHTALYWYRQSLGQGLEFLIYFQGNSAPDKSGLPSDRFSAERTGGSVSTLTIQRTQQEDSAVYLCASSLGRGLAGGKSYEQYFGPGTRLTVT.

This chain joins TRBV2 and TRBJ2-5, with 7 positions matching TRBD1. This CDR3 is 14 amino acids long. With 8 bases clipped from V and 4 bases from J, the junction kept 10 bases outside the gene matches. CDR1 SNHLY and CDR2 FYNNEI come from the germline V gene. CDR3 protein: CASANDRVRETQYF. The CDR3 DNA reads TGTGCCAGCGCCAACGACAGGGTGAGAGAGACCCAGTACTTC.

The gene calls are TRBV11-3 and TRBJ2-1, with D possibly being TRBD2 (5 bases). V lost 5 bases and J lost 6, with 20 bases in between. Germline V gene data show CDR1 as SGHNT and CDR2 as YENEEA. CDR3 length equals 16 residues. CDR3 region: CASSEAFKRNANEQFF. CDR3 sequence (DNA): TGTGCCAGCAGCGAAGCTTTCAAGCGGAACGCCAATGAGCAGTTCTTC.

The CDR3 DNA reads TGTGCCACCAGTCAGGGCTACGAGCAGTACTTC. Protein product: CATSQGYEQYF. This sequence joins TRBV24-1 and TRBJ2-7; weak D call: TRBD1 (5 bases). Germline assignment: CDR1 KGHDR and CDR2 SFDVKD. Trimming pared 6 bases from V and 3 bases from J, leaving 5 bases between. The CDR3 totals 11 residues.

The CDR3 spells CASSLEYSGGNYGYTF. DNA of the CDR3: TGCGCCAGCAGCTTGGAATATTCAGGGGGCAACTATGGCTACACCTTC. This sequence joins TRBV5-1 and TRBJ1-2; 8 bases line up with TRBD1. The germline V gene has CDR1 SGHRS and CDR2 YFSETQ. The CDR3 length is 16 residues. Losses at the gene ends were 0 bases for V and 2 bases for J; bases not matched to a gene: 6.

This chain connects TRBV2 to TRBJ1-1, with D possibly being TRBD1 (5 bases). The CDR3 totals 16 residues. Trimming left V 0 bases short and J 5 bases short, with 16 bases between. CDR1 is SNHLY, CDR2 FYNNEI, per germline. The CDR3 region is CASSEAGRQGPTEAFF. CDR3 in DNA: TGTGCCAGCAGTGAAGCGGGGAGGCAGGGCCCGACTGAAGCTTTCTTT.

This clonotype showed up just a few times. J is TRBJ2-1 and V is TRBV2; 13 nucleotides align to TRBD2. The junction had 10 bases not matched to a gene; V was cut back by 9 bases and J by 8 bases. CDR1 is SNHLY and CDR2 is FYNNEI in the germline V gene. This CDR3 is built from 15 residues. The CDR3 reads CASQTSGGAGYEQFF. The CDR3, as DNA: TGTGCCAGTCAAACTAGCGGGGGGGCCGGCTATGAGCAGTTCTTC.

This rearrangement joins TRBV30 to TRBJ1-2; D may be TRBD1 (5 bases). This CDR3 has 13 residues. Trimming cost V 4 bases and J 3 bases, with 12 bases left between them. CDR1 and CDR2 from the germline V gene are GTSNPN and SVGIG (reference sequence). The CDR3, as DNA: TGTGCCTGGAACTCAGGGTTCCACTATGGCTACACCTTC. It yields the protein CAWNSGFHYGYTF.

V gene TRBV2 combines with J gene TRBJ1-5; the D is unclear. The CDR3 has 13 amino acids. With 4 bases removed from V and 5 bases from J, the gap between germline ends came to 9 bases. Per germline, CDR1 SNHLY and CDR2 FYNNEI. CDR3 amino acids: CASSVRYDQPQHF. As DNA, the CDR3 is TGTGCCAGCAGTGTGCGGTACGATCAGCCCCAGCATTTT.

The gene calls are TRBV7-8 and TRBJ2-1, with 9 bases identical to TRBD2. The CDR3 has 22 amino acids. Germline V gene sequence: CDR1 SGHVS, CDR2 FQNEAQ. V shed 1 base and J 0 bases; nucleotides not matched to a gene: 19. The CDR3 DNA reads TGTGCCAGCAGCTTAGGCCCCGGGGGCGGGGGGGCCGGCATAAGCTCCTACAATGAGCAGTTCTTC. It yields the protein CASSLGPGGGGAGISSYNEQFF.

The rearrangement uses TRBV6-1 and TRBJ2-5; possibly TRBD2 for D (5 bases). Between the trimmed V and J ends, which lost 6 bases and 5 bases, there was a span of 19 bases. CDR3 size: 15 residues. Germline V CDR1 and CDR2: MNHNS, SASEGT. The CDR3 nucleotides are TGTGCCAGCAGAGCAGAGCGGTCTAGCCCGGAGACCCAGTACTTC. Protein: CASRAERSSPETQYF.

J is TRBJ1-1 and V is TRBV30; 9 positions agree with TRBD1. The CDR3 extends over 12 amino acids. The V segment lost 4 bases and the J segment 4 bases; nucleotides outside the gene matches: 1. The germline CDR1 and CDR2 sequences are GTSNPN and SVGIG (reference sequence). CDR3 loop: CAWNRGLTEAFF. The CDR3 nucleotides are TGTGCCTGGAACAGGGGGCTCACTGAAGCTTTCTTT.

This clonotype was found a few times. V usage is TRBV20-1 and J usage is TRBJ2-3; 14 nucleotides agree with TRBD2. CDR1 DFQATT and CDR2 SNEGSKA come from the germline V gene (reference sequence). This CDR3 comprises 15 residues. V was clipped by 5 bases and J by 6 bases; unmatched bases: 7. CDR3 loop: CSAPGLAGAGDTQYF. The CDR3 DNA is TGCAGTGCTCCGGGACTAGCGGGGGCAGGGGATACGCAGTATTTT.

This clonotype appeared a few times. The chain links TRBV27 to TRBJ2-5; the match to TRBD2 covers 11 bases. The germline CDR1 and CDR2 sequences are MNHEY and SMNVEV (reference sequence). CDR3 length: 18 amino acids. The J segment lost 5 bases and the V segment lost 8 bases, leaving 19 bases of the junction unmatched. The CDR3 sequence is CASGELWLAGGEAETQYF. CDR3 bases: TGTGCCAGCGGGGAGTTGTGGCTAGCGGGGGGAGAGGCGGAGACCCAGTACTTC.

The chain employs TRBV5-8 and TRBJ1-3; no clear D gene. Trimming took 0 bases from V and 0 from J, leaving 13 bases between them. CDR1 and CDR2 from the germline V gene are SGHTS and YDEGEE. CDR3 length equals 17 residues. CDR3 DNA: TGTGCCAGCAGCTTGGCCCGGACTTTCCGCTCTGGAAACACCATATATTTT. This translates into CASSLARTFRSGNTIYF.

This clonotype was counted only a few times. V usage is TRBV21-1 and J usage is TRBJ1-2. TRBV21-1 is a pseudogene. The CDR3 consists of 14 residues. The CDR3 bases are TGTGCCACCCTAAACAAACCCTTAAACTATGGCTACACCTTC. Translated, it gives CATLNKPLNYGYTF.

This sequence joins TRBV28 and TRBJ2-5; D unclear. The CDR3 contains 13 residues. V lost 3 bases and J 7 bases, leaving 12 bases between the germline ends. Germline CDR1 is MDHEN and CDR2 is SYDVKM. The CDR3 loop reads CASSFFDRRTQYF. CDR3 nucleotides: TGTGCCAGCAGTTTTTTCGACCGCCGGACCCAGTACTTC.

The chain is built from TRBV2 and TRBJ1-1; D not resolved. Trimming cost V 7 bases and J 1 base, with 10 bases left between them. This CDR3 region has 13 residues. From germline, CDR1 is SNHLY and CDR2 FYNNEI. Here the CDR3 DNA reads TGTGCCAGCACCGTCCCGAGGAACACTGAAGCTTTCTTT. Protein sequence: CASTVPRNTEAFF.

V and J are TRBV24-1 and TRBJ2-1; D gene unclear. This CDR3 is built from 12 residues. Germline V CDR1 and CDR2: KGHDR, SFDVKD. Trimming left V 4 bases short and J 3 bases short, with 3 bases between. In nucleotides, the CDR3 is TGTGCCACCAGTGAGAACTACAATGAGCAGTTCTTC. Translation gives CATSENYNEQFF.

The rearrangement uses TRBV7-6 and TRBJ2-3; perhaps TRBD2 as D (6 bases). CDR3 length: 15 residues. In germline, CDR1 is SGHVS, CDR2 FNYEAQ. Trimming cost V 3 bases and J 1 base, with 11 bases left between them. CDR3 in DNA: TGTGCCAGCAGCTTCGTGGGCGGGGGCACAGATACGCAGTATTTT. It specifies CASSFVGGGTDTQYF.

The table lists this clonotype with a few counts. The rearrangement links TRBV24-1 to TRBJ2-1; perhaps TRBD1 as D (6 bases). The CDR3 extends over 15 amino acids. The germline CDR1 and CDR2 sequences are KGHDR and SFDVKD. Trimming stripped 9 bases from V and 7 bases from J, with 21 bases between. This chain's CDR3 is CATQANRDTGNEQFF. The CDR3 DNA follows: TGTGCCACCCAGGCAAACAGGGACACAGGGAATGAGCAGTTCTTC.

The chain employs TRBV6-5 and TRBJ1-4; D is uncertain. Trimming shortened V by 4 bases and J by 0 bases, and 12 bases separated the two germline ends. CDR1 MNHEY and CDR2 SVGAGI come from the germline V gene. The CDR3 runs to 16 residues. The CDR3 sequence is CASSSSAGSTNEKLFF. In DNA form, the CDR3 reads TGTGCCAGCAGTTCGTCGGCGGGCTCAACTAATGAAAAACTGTTTTTT.

The DNA of the CDR3 is TGTGCCAGCAGCTCCGTGGGACAGGGCTATGGCTACACCTTC. It encodes CASSSVGQGYGYTF. The chain has TRBV5-6 and TRBJ1-2; TRBD1 agrees at 9 bases. V shed 3 bases and J 4 bases; nucleotides not matched to a gene: 4. Germline-derived CDR1 and CDR2 are SGHDT and YYEEEE. This CDR3 comprises 14 residues.

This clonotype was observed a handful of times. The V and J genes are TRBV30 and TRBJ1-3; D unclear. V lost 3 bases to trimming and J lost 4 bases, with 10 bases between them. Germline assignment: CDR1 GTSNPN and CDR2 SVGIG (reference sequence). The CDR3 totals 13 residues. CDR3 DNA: TGTGCCTGGAGGAGCCTCTTCGGAAACACCATATATTTT. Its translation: CAWRSLFGNTIYF.

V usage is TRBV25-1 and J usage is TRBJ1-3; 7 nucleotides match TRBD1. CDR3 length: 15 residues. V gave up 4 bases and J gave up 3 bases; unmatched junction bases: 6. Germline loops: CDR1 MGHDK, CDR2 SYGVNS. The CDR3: CASSGPGGFGNTIYF. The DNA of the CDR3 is TGTGCCAGCAGTGGTCCAGGGGGTTTTGGAAACACCATATATTTT.

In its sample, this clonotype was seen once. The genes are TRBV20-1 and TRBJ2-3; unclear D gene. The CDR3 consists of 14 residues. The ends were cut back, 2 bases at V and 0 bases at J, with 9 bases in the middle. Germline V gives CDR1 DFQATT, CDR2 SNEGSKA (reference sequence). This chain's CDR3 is CSARPTFSTDTQYF. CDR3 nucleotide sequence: TGCAGTGCTAGACCCACTTTTAGCACAGATACGCAGTATTTT.

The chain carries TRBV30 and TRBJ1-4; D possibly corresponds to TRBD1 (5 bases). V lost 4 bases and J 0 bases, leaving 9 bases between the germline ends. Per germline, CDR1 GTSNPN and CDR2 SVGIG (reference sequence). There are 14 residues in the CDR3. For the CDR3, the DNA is TGTGCCTGGACGCAGGGCGCAACTAATGAAAAACTGTTTTTT. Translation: CAWTQGATNEKLFF.